These T cell receptor beta chains were read from a single sample in a study of cytomegalovirus exposure and HLA in healthy donors. Sequenced by immunoSEQ multiplex PCR; TCRdb stores in-frame clones only, minus some. Here the sample spans under 200,000 clones, about 81% being singletons. The sequenced sample was PBMCs. All receptors come from a woman aged 25 to 39 in good health and CMV-seronegative. Both conserved end residues are part of each CDR3. The D gene is left open where the match is weak. Clone sizes are given selectively: once, few, many, or a class where the clone is expanded.

TRBJ2-1,-,16,TRBV27,TRBD2,TGTGCCAGCAGTTTATTCCTGACTAGCGGGGGGCAGGTTGAGTTCTTC,CASSLFLTSGGQVEFF
TRBJ2-2,-,16,TRBV27,TRBD1,TGTGCCAGCAGTTTTATGGGTGGTCAGGGGGTAGGGGAGCTGTTTTTT,CASSFMGGQGVGELFF
TRBJ2-5,-,13,TRBV28,-,TGTGCCAGCAGCTTGGTGGGGGCAGAGACCCAGTACTTC,CASSLVGAETQYF
TRBJ1-1,-,14,TRBV28,-,TGTGCCAGCAGACCTCTCCAGGGTGACACTGAAGCTTTCTTT,CASRPLQGDTEAFF
TRBJ1-1,-,14,TRBV7-9,TRBD1,TGTGCCAGCAGCTCGACAGGGGGCGGAACTGAAGCTTTCTTT,CASSSTGGGTEAFF
TRBJ2-4,-,20,TRBV5-8,-,TGTGCCAGCAGCCTATTAGAGGAGGACTCGCGATTCCTAGCCAAAAACATTCAGTACTTC,CASSLLEEDSRFLAKNIQYF
TRBJ1-4,once,12,TRBV2,-,TGTGCCAGCTCCACCACAGGTGAAAAGCTGTTTTTT,CASSTTGEKLFF
TRBJ2-2,-,13,TRBV6-6,-,TGTGCCAGCATGGTCAGGCGGGACGGGGAGCTGTTTTTT,CASMVRRDGELFF
TRBJ2-3,-,16,TRBV6-1,TRBD2,TGTGCCAGCAGTGATACTAGCGGACCTAGCACAGATACGCAGTATTTT,CASSDTSGPSTDTQYF
TRBJ2-7,-,14,TRBV11-3,-,TGTGCCAGCAGCTCAGACAGGTCATCATACGAGCAGTACTTC,CASSSDRSSYEQYF
TRBJ2-7,-,12,TRBV30,-,TGTGCCTGGAGGAGGGTCTATTCCGAGCAGTACTTC,CAWRRVYSEQYF
TRBJ1-1,-,14,TRBV18,-,TGTGCCAGCTCCCCTAACAAAGGGGACACTGAAGCTTTCTTT,CASSPNKGDTEAFF
TRBJ2-7,-,16,TRBV5-1,TRBD2,TGCGCCAGCAGTGAACTAGCGGGAGTAAACATCTACGAGCAGTACTTC,CASSELAGVNIYEQYF
TRBJ2-3,-,19,TRBV5-6,-,TGTGCCAGCAGCTCCCTTAGCTTGGTGGCCGGGGTCGGTGCAGATACGCAGTATTTT,CASSSLSLVAGVGADTQYF
TRBJ2-1,-,16,TRBV4-2,TRBD2,TGTGCCAGCAGCCAAGATTTGCGGGAGGGCTGGGATGAGCAGTTCTTC,CASSQDLREGWDEQFF
TRBJ2-7,-,15,TRBV4-1,-,TGCGCCAGCAGCCAAGAGGCTAGGAGCTCCTACGAGCAGTACTTC,CASSQEARSSYEQYF
TRBJ2-7,-,11,TRBV20-1,-,TGCAGTGCCACCACAGACAGTGAGCAGTACTTC,CSATTDSEQYF
TRBJ2-7,-,15,TRBV29-1,TRBD1,TGCAGCGTTGAAGTCACGACAGGGTTTTCCTACGAGCAGTACTTC,CSVEVTTGFSYEQYF
TRBJ1-2,-,13,TRBV28,TRBD1,TGTGCTTCACATACAGGGGTTAGGTATGGCTACACCTTC,CASHTGVRYGYTF
TRBJ1-5,-,15,TRBV4-1,-,TGCGCCAGCAGCCAACCCGAACAGGGTTTTCAGCCCCAGCATTTT,CASSQPEQGFQPQHF
TRBJ2-3,-,15,TRBV10-2,TRBD2,TGCGCCAGGTCGCGGGGTAGCGGGGGCACAGATACGCAGTATTTT,CARSRGSGGTDTQYF
TRBJ1-6,few,12,TRBV10-1,-,TGCGCCAGCGGAGACGAGTATTCACCCCTCCACTTT,CASGDEYSPLHF
TRBJ2-7,-,18,TRBV4-1,TRBD2,TGCGCCAGCAGCCAAGATAGGAGGAGAGTAGCGGGGTCCTACGAGCAGTACTTC,CASSQDRRRVAGSYEQYF
TRBJ1-5,-,15,TRBV19,-,TGTGCCAGTAGTAAGCAGGGGAATGGCAATCAGCCCCAGCATTTT,CASSKQGNGNQPQHF
TRBJ2-2,-,15,TRBV9,TRBD1,TGTGAGACCCCCCGGGACAGGGGTCTCTCCGGGGAGCTGTTTTTT,CETPRDRGLSGELFF
TRBJ2-2,-,16,TRBV9,TRBD1,TGTGCCAGCAGCGTCACAGGGGGCGCCGGCACCGGGGAGCTGTTTTTT,CASSVTGGAGTGELFF
TRBJ1-1,-,14,TRBV18,-,TGTGCCAGCTCGAGCGGGACGGAGAACACTGAAGCTTTCTTT,CASSSGTENTEAFF
TRBJ2-3,-,14,TRBV5-4,-,TGTGCCAGCAGGTCCAGGGTTAGCACAGATACGCAGTATTTT,CASRSRVSTDTQYF
TRBJ1-1,-,13,TRBV30,-,TGTGCCTGGATGCCAGGGCCGAACACTGAAGCTTTCTTT,CAWMPGPNTEAFF
TRBJ2-3,few,14,TRBV27,TRBD2,TGTGCCAGCAGTCTGGGACTAGGCACAGATACGCAGTATTTT,CASSLGLGTDTQYF
TRBJ1-3,-,15,TRBV6-5,TRBD1,TGTGCCAGCAGCAGAGGGACAGGCTCTGGAAACACCATATATTTT,CASSRGTGSGNTIYF
TRBJ2-7,-,14,TRBV29-1,TRBD2,TGCAGCGTTGAACTCCCCGGGGGGTCTTACGAGCAGTACTTC,CSVELPGGSYEQYF
TRBJ1-3,-,14,TRBV7-9,-,TGTGCCAGCAGCCTTAGCCGCTCTGGAAACACCATATATTTT,CASSLSRSGNTIYF
TRBJ2-3,-,15,TRBV30,TRBD1,TGTGCCTGGAGTGTCGGCAGGGGGCATTCAGATACGCAGTATTTT,CAWSVGRGHSDTQYF
TRBJ2-3,once,17,TRBV2,TRBD2,TGTGCCAGCAGTCTTAAAGCGGGGGGGCCGGGCACAGATACGCAGTATTTT,CASSLKAGGPGTDTQYF
TRBJ2-3,-,13,TRBV5-1,-,TGCGCCAGCTCCCCCCCAGGGGTGGATACGCAGTATTTT,CASSPPGVDTQYF
TRBJ2-3,-,16,TRBV6-5,-,TGTGCCAGCAGTTACTGGCGGATTACTAGCACAGATACGCAGTATTTT,CASSYWRITSTDTQYF
TRBJ1-5,-,14,TRBV10-3,TRBD1,TGTGCCATCAGTGGGCAGGGGGGCAATCAGCCCCAGCATTTT,CAISGQGGNQPQHF
TRBJ1-5,once,13,TRBV28,TRBD1,TGTGCCACCGGGACAGGGGCCAATCAGCCCCAGCATTTT,CATGTGANQPQHF
TRBJ1-1,-,13,TRBV29-1,-,TGCAGCGCGAAGGCAGGGATAATGCGTGAAGCTTTCTTT,CSAKAGIMREAFF
TRBJ2-1,-,15,TRBV11-2,TRBD2,TGTGCCAGCAGCCCTACTAGCGGGAGGGAGGATGAGCAGTTCTTC,CASSPTSGREDEQFF
TRBJ1-2,-,15,TRBV7-2,-,TGTGCCAGCAGCCTACGACCGGACAGACTCTATGGCTACACCTTC,CASSLRPDRLYGYTF
TRBJ2-5,-,20,TRBV2,TRBD2,TGTGCCAGCAGGGAAGGGCTTCTAGCGGGAGGGCCCGAATCTCAGGAGACCCAGTACTTC,CASREGLLAGGPESQETQYF
TRBJ1-2,-,13,TRBV5-1,TRBD1,TGCGCCAGCAGCTCGGGACAGGGGTACGGCTACACCTTC,CASSSGQGYGYTF
TRBJ2-7,few,14,TRBV7-6,-,TGTGCCAGCAGCTTAGCCGGGGGAACCTACGAGCAGTACTTC,CASSLAGGTYEQYF
TRBJ1-2,-,11,TRBV20-1,-,TGCAGTGCTAACAGTGGCTATGGCTACACCTTC,CSANSGYGYTF
TRBJ2-4,-,18,TRBV4-1,TRBD1,TGCGCCAGCAGCCGATCCCCTGACAGGGGGCTAGCCAAAAACATTCAGTACTTC,CASSRSPDRGLAKNIQYF
TRBJ2-7,-,14,TRBV10-3,-,TGTGCCAGCTCCTTAGGAGGGGGCCCAGAGGAGCAGTACTTC,CASSLGGGPEEQYF
TRBJ2-1,-,15,TRBV5-4,TRBD2,TGTGCCAGCAGCTTGACGACTAGCGGGGTGGGTGAGCAGTTCTTC,CASSLTTSGVGEQFF
TRBJ2-7,-,15,TRBV5-1,TRBD2,TGCGCCAGCAGCTTTCCCGGGACTAGCAGATACGAGCAGTACTTC,CASSFPGTSRYEQYF
TRBJ1-2,few,12,TRBV29-1,-,TGCAGCGTCCCGAGGATTCCTAATGGCTACACCTTC,CSVPRIPNGYTF
TRBJ1-5,-,13,TRBV10-3,TRBD1,TGTGCCATCAGGCCAGGGGGCGGTCAGCCCCAGCATTTT,CAIRPGGGQPQHF
TRBJ1-1,-,14,TRBV6-4,-,TGTGCCAGCAGTCAGACGGGGAGAGGGACTGAAGCTTTCTTT,CASSQTGRGTEAFF
TRBJ1-2,-,13,TRBV19,-,TGTGCCAGTAGACTAACGAATAGAAATGGCTACACCTTC,CASRLTNRNGYTF
TRBJ2-5,-,15,TRBV10-2,TRBD1,TGCGCCAGCAGTGAGGCAGGGGGCCGCCAAGAGACCCAGTACTTC,CASSEAGGRQETQYF